The next 5 T cell receptor beta chains were all read from a single sample in a study of blood T cell repertoires in COVID-19. Generated by immunoSEQ multiplex PCR, the TCRdb table keeps only in-frame clones and is missing some. The table records about 370,000 clones, approximately 89% of them present only once. The sample comprised peripheral blood. The receptor set was obtained from a woman in her 30s with COVID-19, enrolled during active disease.

The V gene is TRBV24-1, the J gene TRBJ2-1; 8 nucleotides line up with TRBD1. Germline CDR1 and CDR2: KGHDR and SFDVKD. This CDR3 comprises 17 residues. V gave up 3 bases and J gave up 0 bases; unmatched junction bases: 6. This chain's CDR3 is CATSDIGTGSSYNEQFF. The CDR3 DNA follows: TGTGCCACCAGTGATATTGGGACAGGCAGCTCCTACAATGAGCAGTTCTTC.

The chain is built from TRBV28 and TRBJ2-7; 8 bases align to TRBD2. V shed 3 bases and J 6 bases; nucleotides not matched to a gene: 7. The CDR3 runs to 14 residues. Germline loops: CDR1 MDHEN, CDR2 SYDVKM. DNA for the CDR3: TGTGCCAGCAGTTTCGGGACTAGTGATTCCGAGCAGTACTTC. Protein: CASSFGTSDSEQYF.

The rearrangement links TRBV5-5 to TRBJ2-2; 8 bases map to TRBD2. V was pared by 3 bases and J by 0 bases, with 7 bases of the junction left unmatched. CDR1 is SGHKS, CDR2 YYEKEE, per germline (reference sequence). This CDR3 has 17 residues. CDR3 sequence (DNA): TGTGCCAGCAGCTCCAGTTTCGGGAGGGCGAACACCGGGGAGCTGTTTTTT. Encoded protein: CASSSSFGRANTGELFF.

This clone was seen only a few times. CDR3 bases: TGTGCCAGCAGTCTACAGGGTACTAGCACAGATACGCAGTATTTT. This translates into CASSLQGTSTDTQYF. The chain links TRBV28 to TRBJ2-3; weak D call: TRBD1 (6 bases). V lost 5 bases, J lost 0 bases, and 12 bases lay in between. The CDR3 is 15 residues long. The V gene's germline CDR1 is MDHEN and CDR2 SYDVKM.

This clone was observed once. In DNA, the CDR3 is TGTGCCAGTAGTATGGGTATAGCGGGTGCCTACAATGAGCAGTTCTTC. Translated: CASSMGIAGAYNEQFF. The rearrangement joins TRBV19 to TRBJ2-1; 7 bases align to TRBD2. Germline CDR1 reads LNHDA; CDR2 reads SQIVND (reference sequence). Trimming at V came to 3 bases and at J to 2 bases, leaving 7 bases not matched to a gene. This CDR3 is 16 amino acids long.